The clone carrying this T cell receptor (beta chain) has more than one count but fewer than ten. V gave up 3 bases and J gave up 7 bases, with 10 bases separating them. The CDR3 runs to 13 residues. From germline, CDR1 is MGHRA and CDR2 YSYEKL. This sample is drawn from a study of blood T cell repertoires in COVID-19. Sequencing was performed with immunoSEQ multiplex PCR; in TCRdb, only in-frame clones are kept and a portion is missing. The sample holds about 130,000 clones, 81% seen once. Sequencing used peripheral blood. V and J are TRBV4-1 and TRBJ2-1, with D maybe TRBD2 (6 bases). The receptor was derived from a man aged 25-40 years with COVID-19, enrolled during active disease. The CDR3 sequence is CASSQRGGNEQFF. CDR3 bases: TGCGCCAGCAGCCAGCGGGGTGGGAATGAGCAGTTCTTC.